A single sample is the source of the 23 T cell receptor beta chains below, sequenced in a study of Tregs in tolerant kidney transplant recipients. The repertoire was sequenced with immunoSEQ multiplex PCR; TCRdb's copy has only in-frame clones and lacks some. This specimen shows over 45,000 clones; the ten leading clones hold about 0.85%. This specimen consisted of CD4+ T cells from blood, obtained before the transplant. These receptors were taken from a human donor who received a combined kidney and bone marrow transplant.

Notes on this clone: The observed sequence ends 3 residues before the CDR3 terminus, with the missing tail filled in from the germline J gene. This chain links TRBV7-9 with TRBJ1-1, with D maybe TRBD1 (5 bases). V shed 3 bases and J shed 4 bases, with 12 bases lying between them. CDR1 is SEHNR and CDR2 is FQNEAQ in the germline V gene (reference sequence). This CDR3 has 14 amino acids. The part of the CDR3 DNA that was read is TGTGCCAGCAGCTTTATACAGGCTGGCACTGAA. Protein product: CASSFIQAGTE. The entire CDR3 reads CASSFIQAGTEAFF.

Points on this clone: The CDR3 end lies 3 residues beyond the end of the read and is filled in from the germline J gene. The V call is TRBV5-1, the J call TRBJ2-7; D is perhaps TRBD1 (6 bases). V shed 0 bases and J shed 2 bases, with 9 bases lying between them. The length of the CDR3 is 14 residues. The V gene's germline CDR1 is SGHRS and CDR2 YFSETQ. CDR3 in amino acids: CASSLEQGAYEQYF. Partial CDR3 DNA: TGCGCCAGCAGCTTGGAACAGGGAGCCTACGAG.

Details on this clone: The CDR3 goes on 3 residues after the read ends, and that part is filled in from the germline J gene. The V call is TRBV5-1, the J call TRBJ2-7, with D perhaps TRBD2 (7 bases). Germline V gene sequence: CDR1 SGHRS, CDR2 YFSETQ. The CDR3 is made up of 16 amino acids. Trimming stripped 9 bases from V and 2 bases from J, with 24 bases between. CDR3 sequence: CATGDPQGRGAYEQYF. The covered CDR3 bases are TGCGCCACCGGAGACCCTCAGGGGAGGGGAGCCTACGAG.

To note about this clone: With the read ending 3 residues before the CDR3 end, the germline J gene is used to fill in that end. The chain uses TRBV5-1 and TRBJ2-7; TRBD2 matches at 12 bases. The CDR3 has 16 amino acids. Germline-derived CDR1 and CDR2 are SGHRS and YFSETQ. Trimming took 4 bases from V and 0 from J; bases not matched to a gene: 5. The CDR3 bases that were read are TGCGCCAGCAGCAGGCTAGCGGGAGGGTCCTCCTACGAG. Its protein is CASSRLAGGSSYE. The full CDR3 protein is CASSRLAGGSSYEQYF.

With regard to this clone: A read error may produce the germline difference seen at one junction end. Read data end 3 residues before the CDR3 end; the end is taken from the germline J gene. The chain recombines TRBV2 with TRBJ1-4; tentative D call: TRBD1 (6 bases). The CDR3 totals 12 residues. Germline values: CDR1 SNHLY, CDR2 FYNNEI. The CDR3 loop reads CAGRTDNEKLFF. Partial CDR3 DNA: TGTGCCGGCAGGACAGACAATGAAAAA.

On this clone: The read ends 3 residues shy of where the CDR3 ends; the end is completed using the germline J gene. This chain joins TRBV7-9 and TRBJ1-2, with TRBD1 matching 7 bases. V shed 5 bases, J shed 4 bases, and the junction held 7 bases outside the gene matches. The length of the CDR3 is 14 residues. Germline V lookup: CDR1 SEHNR, CDR2 FQNEAQ (reference sequence). The CDR3 DNA, read in part, is TGTGCCAGCAGCCCGGACAGGTTAGGCTATGGC. This gives the protein CASSPDRLGYG. The entire CDR3 protein is CASSPDRLGYGYTF.

With respect to this clone: Read sequence stops 3 residues before the CDR3 end, and the germline J gene provides the missing end. The V call is TRBV5-1, the J call TRBJ2-7; 10 bases match TRBD2. CDR1 SGHRS and CDR2 YFSETQ come from the germline V gene. This CDR3 spans 14 amino acids. V dropped 7 bases and J dropped 0; count of bases not matched to a gene: 4. The sequenced CDR3 bases are TGCGCCAGCTTCAGGACTAGCGGCTCCTACGAG. It is translated as CASFRTSGSYE. In full, the CDR3 reads CASFRTSGSYEQYF.

About this clone itself: The read terminates 3 residues before the CDR3 end, so the remaining end is supplied by the germline J gene. The chain has TRBV10-3 and TRBJ1-1; TRBD1 matches at 8 bases. V trimming: 10 bases; J trimming: 1 base; junction bases outside the gene matches: 8. The CDR3 runs 14 residues. Germline V gene lookup returns CDR1 ENHRY and CDR2 SYGVKD. CDR3 region: CASAQGVGNTEAFF. The sequenced part of the CDR3 DNA is TGTGCCAGCGCACAGGGGGTGGGGAACACTGAA.

As for this clone: The read stops 3 residues short of the end of the CDR3; the missing end is completed from the germline J gene. This chain uses TRBV7-8 with TRBJ2-1, with TRBD2 identical over 8 bases. Looked up from germline, CDR1 is SGHVS and CDR2 is FQNEAQ. This CDR3 has 15 residues. Germline trimming cut 8 bases from V and 4 bases from J; bases unmatched to any gene: 10. The CDR3 sequence is CASAFTSGDYNEQFF. CDR3 DNA (partial): TGTGCCAGCGCGTTCACTAGCGGTGATTACAATGAG.

With regard to this clone: Read sequence stops 3 residues before the CDR3 end, and the germline J gene provides the missing end. The V call is TRBV19, the J call TRBJ1-4; D is uncertain. The CDR3 runs to 12 residues. The germline V gene encodes CDR1 LNHDA and CDR2 SQIVND (reference sequence). Trimming took off 5 bases at V and 8 bases at J, with 9 bases between the two ends. The CDR3 loop is CASSRSREKLFF. Incomplete CDR3 DNA: TGTGCCAGTAGTCGTAGTCGCGAAAAA. The entire variable domain, with the rest obtained from reference TRBV19 and TRBJ1-4, is as follows: DGGITQSPKYLFRKEGQNVTLSCEQNLNHDAMYWYRQDPGQGLRLIYYSQIVNDFQKGDIAEGYSVSREKKESFPLTVTSAQKNPTAFYLCASSRSREKLFFGSGTQLSVL.

About this clone itself: The CDR3 goes on 3 residues after the read ends, and that part is filled in from the germline J gene. This chain links TRBV6-2 or TRBV6-3 with TRBJ2-5, with D possibly matching TRBD2 (6 bases). From germline, CDR1 is MNHEY and CDR2 SVGEGT. The V end was cut by 2 bases, the J end by 3 bases, with 13 bases between. The CDR3 spans 15 residues. CDR3 sequence: CASSYGSGYKETQYF. CDR3 DNA, as far as it was read: TGTGCCAGCAGTTACGGCAGCGGGTACAAAGAGACC.

As concerns this clone: The read ends 3 residues shy of where the CDR3 ends; the end is completed using the germline J gene. The rearrangement links TRBV2 to TRBJ2-5; 12 positions match TRBD1. The germline CDR1 and CDR2 sequences are SNHLY and FYNNEI. After removal of 8 bases from V and 5 bases from J, the junction contained 9 bases not matched to a gene. This CDR3 has 15 residues. The sequenced part of the CDR3 DNA is TGTGCCAGCGGGGGGACAGGGGGCAAGTTCGAGACC. As protein: CASGGTGGKFET. The CDR3 in its entirety is CASGGTGGKFETQYF.

Details on this clone: The read comes to an end 3 residues before the CDR3 does, leaving the germline J gene to fill in the end. The sample carries other DNA sequences with the same CDR3. This chain uses TRBV19 with TRBJ2-5; 9 bases are shared with TRBD2. This CDR3 spans 16 amino acids. V was clipped by 3 bases and J by 5 bases; unmatched bases: 10. Germline V gene data show CDR1 as LNHDA and CDR2 as SQIVND (reference sequence). CDR3: CASSIRSGTSSETQYF. CDR3 DNA, as far as it was read: TGTGCCAGTAGTATCCGGTCCGGGACTAGCAGTGAGACC.

Concerning this clone itself: The sequence runs out 3 residues before the end of the CDR3; the remainder is reconstructed from the germline J gene. The rearrangement links TRBV5-1 to TRBJ1-6, with D possibly TRBD1 on 6 matching bases. CDR1 and CDR2 (germline): SGHRS, YFSETQ. Between the trimmed V and J ends, which lost 4 bases and 5 bases, there was a span of 16 bases. CDR3 length: 16 residues. CDR3 region: CASSPAGQGNNSPLHF. The DNA read from the CDR3 is TGCGCCAGCAGCCCTGCTGGGCAGGGGAATAATTCACCC.

Turning to this clone: The CDR3 goes on 3 residues after the read ends, and that part is filled in from the germline J gene. This chain uses TRBV19 with TRBJ2-6, with 10 bases lining up with TRBD1. This CDR3 spans 14 amino acids. Trimming at V came to 10 bases and at J to 2 bases, leaving 2 bases not matched to a gene. Germline CDR1 is LNHDA and CDR2 is SQIVND (reference sequence). CDR3 residues: CATGQGTGANVLTF. CDR3 DNA (partial): TGTGCCACGGGACAGGGGACTGGGGCCAACGTC. The full variable domain, its missing parts supplied by reference TRBV19 and TRBJ2-6, is DGGITQSPKYLFRKEGQNVTLSCEQNLNHDAMYWYRQDPGQGLRLIYYSQIVNDFQKGDIAEGYSVSREKKESFPLTVTSAQKNPTAFYLCATGQGTGANVLTFGAGSRLTVL.

The part of the CDR3 DNA that was read is TGTGCCAGCAGTGAAAGGACTAGCAGCAACGAG. Translation gives CASSERTSSNE. The whole CDR3 reads CASSERTSSNEQYF. The chain joins TRBV2 to TRBJ2-7, with 8 bases aligning to TRBD2. The read ends 3 residues shy of where the CDR3 ends; the end is completed using the germline J gene. The CDR3 extends over 14 amino acids. The ends lost 2 bases at V and 5 bases at J; junction bases unmatched: 5. Per the germline V gene, CDR1 is SNHLY and CDR2 is FYNNEI.

A note on this clone: The CDR3 end falls 3 residues outside the read, so it is completed with the germline J gene. This chain links TRBV11-2 with TRBJ2-1; D remains unclear. This CDR3 is built from 12 residues. Germline loops: CDR1 SGHAT, CDR2 FQNNGV. The germline V and J ends were trimmed by 1 base and 8 bases, with 6 bases remaining between them. The sequenced CDR3 bases are TGTGCCAGCAGCTTAGCCCTATATGAG. Residues: CASSLALYE. The entire CDR3 protein reads CASSLALYEQFF.

A remark on this clone: The CDR3 extends 3 residues past the end of the read, so its final part is completed from the germline J gene. This sequence joins TRBV30 and TRBJ1-6, with D possibly being TRBD1 (6 bases). The V gene's germline CDR1 is GTSNPN and CDR2 SVGIG (reference sequence). The V gene lost 6 bases and the J gene lost 7 bases, with 13 bases spanning the gap. The CDR3 covers 13 residues. Incomplete CDR3 DNA: TGTGCCTGTCGGGACATACAAAATTCACCC. It codes for CACRDIQNSP. The whole CDR3 protein reads CACRDIQNSPLHF.

Details on this clone: The read terminates 3 residues before the CDR3 end, so the remaining end is supplied by the germline J gene. This chain joins TRBV5-1 and TRBJ2-1, with D unclear. V dropped 3 bases and J dropped 4 bases, with 8 bases sitting between them. Germline V gives CDR1 SGHRS, CDR2 YFSETQ. The CDR3 has 13 amino acids. The DNA read from the CDR3 is TGCGCCAGCAGCTCGTCGACTTACAATGAG. Its protein product is CASSSSTYNE. The whole CDR3 is CASSSSTYNEQFF.

A remark on this clone: The read halts 3 residues ahead of the CDR3 end, with the missing end drawn from the germline J gene. V and J are TRBV18 and TRBJ1-2; no definite D call. The CDR3 spans 14 residues. Looked up from germline, CDR1 is KGHSH and CDR2 is LQKENI. V lost 3 bases and J 7 bases, leaving 15 bases between the germline ends. The part of the CDR3 DNA that was read is TGTGCCAGCTCACCGCAGGCCGCCGAGGCTGGC. Amino acids: CASSPQAAEAG. The entire CDR3 reads CASSPQAAEAGYTF.

As to this clone: The missing CDR3 end, 3 residues past where the read stops, is filled in from the germline J gene. The chain joins TRBV20-1 to TRBJ2-5; TRBD1 matches at 8 bases. This CDR3 region has 15 residues. V shed 0 bases, J shed 4 bases, and the junction held 7 bases outside the gene matches. From germline, CDR1 is DFQATT and CDR2 SNEGSKA (reference sequence). The chain's CDR3 is CSARDLGQATETQYF. The part of the CDR3 DNA that was read is TGCAGTGCTAGAGATCTGGGACAGGCGACAGAGACC.

This CDR3 reads CASSPRLADADTQYF. The CDR3 DNA, read in part, is TGTGCCAGCAGCCCCCGACTAGCGGATGCAGATACG. The chain joins TRBV7-2 to TRBJ2-3, with TRBD2 identical over 9 bases. The read ends 3 residues early relative to the CDR3; the germline J gene fills the gap. Germline CDR1 is SGHTA and CDR2 is FQGNSA. Unmatched junction bases numbered 7, after V lost 5 bases and J lost 4 bases. The CDR3 is made up of 15 amino acids.

Worth noting for this clone: The CDR3 end lies 3 residues beyond the end of the read and is filled in from the germline J gene. The V call is TRBV7-9, the J call TRBJ1-2; 9 bases line up with TRBD1. The CDR3 is 14 amino acids. V was clipped by 4 bases and J by 5 bases; unmatched bases: 5. The V gene's germline CDR1 is SEHNR and CDR2 FQNEAQ (reference sequence). The covered CDR3 bases are TGTGCCAGCAGCTGGGACAGGGTTCTATATGGC. This gives the protein CASSWDRVLYG. Given in full, the CDR3 is CASSWDRVLYGYTF.